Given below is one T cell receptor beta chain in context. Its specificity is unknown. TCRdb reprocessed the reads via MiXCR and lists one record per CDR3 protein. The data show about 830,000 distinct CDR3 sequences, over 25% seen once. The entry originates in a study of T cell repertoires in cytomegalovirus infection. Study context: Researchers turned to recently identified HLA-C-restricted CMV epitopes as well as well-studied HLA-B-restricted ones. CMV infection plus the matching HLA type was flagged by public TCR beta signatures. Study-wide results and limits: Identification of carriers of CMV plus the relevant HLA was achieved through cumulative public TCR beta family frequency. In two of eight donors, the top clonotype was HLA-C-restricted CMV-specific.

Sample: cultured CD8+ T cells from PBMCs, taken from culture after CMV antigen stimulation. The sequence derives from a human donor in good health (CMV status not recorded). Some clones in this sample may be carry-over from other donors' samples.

The CDR3 DNA is TGTGCCAGCGTTAAGGGGTCGGAGCTTTGGGACTCTGAAGCTTTCTTT. It codes for CASVKGSELWDSEAFF. The chain carries TRBV6-1 and TRBJ1-1; tentatively, D is TRBD1 (5 bases). The CDR3 sequence is 16 residues long. With 8 bases removed from V and 6 bases from J, the gap between germline ends came to 25 bases. The germline gives CDR1 MNHNS, CDR2 SASEGT.